These 27 T cell receptor beta chains came from one sample sequenced in a study of blood T cell repertoires in COVID-19. Some clones are missing from TCRdb's copy, which holds only in-frame ones; the method was immunoSEQ multiplex PCR. The data hold around 100,000 clones, with 85% to 90% observed a single time. Input material: peripheral blood. These receptors all stem from a woman aged 45-65 years with acute or convalescent COVID-19.

The count of this clone is one. The chain links TRBV4-1 to TRBJ2-7, with D tentatively TRBD1 (6 bases). V was pared by 0 bases and J by 5 bases, with 11 bases between. The CDR3 has 14 residues. Germline V gene data show CDR1 as MGHRA and CDR2 as YSYEKL. Here the CDR3 reads CASSQDGGADEQYF. The CDR3 DNA reads as TGCGCCAGCAGCCAAGATGGGGGCGCGGACGAGCAGTACTTC.

The CDR3, as DNA: TGCGCCAGCAGCTTGGGGGACAGGGTGAGCAATCAGCCCCAGCATTTT. It is translated as CASSLGDRVSNQPQHF. The chain uses TRBV5-1 and TRBJ1-5; 9 nucleotides line up with TRBD1. Unmatched junction bases numbered 2, after V lost 0 bases and J lost 1 base. The CDR3 sequence is 16 residues long. Germline lookup yields CDR1 SGHRS and CDR2 YFSETQ.

The chain combines TRBV10-3 with TRBJ2-7, with D hard to call. Germline V CDR1 and CDR2: ENHRY, SYGVKD. Trimming removed 2 bases at V and 0 bases at J, with 8 bases between. The CDR3 totals 14 residues. The CDR3 DNA reads as TGTGCCATCAGTGAGAAGGAGAGCTCCTACGAGCAGTACTTC. Protein: CAISEKESSYEQYF.

The chain couples TRBV10-3 to TRBJ1-2, with 7 bases aligning to TRBD1. The V and J ends lost 9 bases and 8 bases, in that order; junction bases with no gene match: 15. Germline values: CDR1 ENHRY, CDR2 SYGVKD. The CDR3 runs 14 residues. CDR3 sequence reads: CAINTGTDLKGYTF. In DNA, the CDR3 is TGTGCCATAAATACCGGGACAGATCTGAAAGGCTACACCTTC.

The chain recombines TRBV28 with TRBJ1-2, with 7 bases aligning to TRBD1. Germline CDR1 is MDHEN and CDR2 is SYDVKM. There are 14 residues in the CDR3. The junction had 7 bases not matched to a gene; V was cut back by 3 bases and J by 6 bases. The CDR3 loop is CASSFPEGANGYTF. CDR3 in DNA: TGTGCCAGCAGTTTCCCAGAGGGGGCCAATGGCTACACCTTC.

The chain links TRBV4-1 to TRBJ2-3; TRBD2 matches 9 bases. The CDR3 sequence is 17 residues long. Germline V gene lookup returns CDR1 MGHRA and CDR2 YSYEKL. V lost 0 bases, J lost 6 bases, and 10 bases stayed unmatched. As DNA, the CDR3 is TGCGCCAGCAGCCAAGATACACCGCGGGGGGGCATTGATACGCAGTATTTT. Its protein product is CASSQDTPRGGIDTQYF.

The chain couples TRBV7-8 to TRBJ1-2, with 7 bases matching TRBD1. V was pared by 1 base and J by 4 bases, with 6 bases of the junction left unmatched. In germline, CDR1 is SGHVS, CDR2 FQNEAQ. CDR3 length: 15 residues. As DNA, the CDR3 is TGTGCCAGCAGCTTAGGAGACAGGGTCGGCTATGGCTACACCTTC. This codes for CASSLGDRVGYGYTF.

The J gene is TRBJ2-7, the V gene TRBV5-1; 12 bases are a match to TRBD2. The CDR3 has 16 amino acids. CDR1 and CDR2 (germline): SGHRS, YFSETQ. V was clipped by 4 bases and J by 4 bases; unmatched bases: 9. In nucleotides, the CDR3 is TGCGCCAGCAGCAAATCTAGCGGGGGGGCGGCATACGAGCAGTACTTC. It is translated as CASSKSSGGAAYEQYF.

V and J are TRBV6-5 and TRBJ2-2, with a tentative D call TRBD1 (6 bases). The CDR3 has 14 amino acids. Germline V gene lookup returns CDR1 MNHEY and CDR2 SVGAGI. V was cut by 7 bases and J by 6 bases, with 15 bases left in between. In nucleotides, the CDR3 is TGTGCCAGCAAGAGAGACAGGTCCGCCGGGGAGCTGTTTTTT. This encodes CASKRDRSAGELFF.

This chain uses TRBV19 with TRBJ2-2; D call uncertain. V was pared by 5 bases and J by 0 bases, with 7 bases between. The CDR3 is 14 amino acids. From germline, CDR1 is LNHDA and CDR2 SQIVND (reference sequence). The CDR3 loop reads CASSLYPNTGELFF. The CDR3 coding sequence is TGTGCCAGTAGTCTCTACCCGAACACCGGGGAGCTGTTTTTT.

This clone was recorded a few times. CDR3 DNA: TGTGCCAGCTCTTCGAGGACAGGGAACTATGGCTACACCTTC. Protein product: CASSSRTGNYGYTF. The genes are TRBV18 and TRBJ1-2, with 8 bases identical to TRBD1. The CDR3 extends over 14 amino acids. With 6 bases clipped from V and 2 bases from J, the junction kept 5 bases outside the gene matches. In germline, CDR1 is KGHSH, CDR2 LQKENI. Full variable domain (missing parts from reference TRBV18 and TRBJ1-2): NAGVMQNPRHLVRRRGQEARLRCSPMKGHSHVYWYRQLPEEGLKFMVYLQKENIIDESGMPKERFSAEFPKEGPSILRIQQVVRGDSAAYFCASSSRTGNYGYTFGSGTRLTVV.

The rearrangement uses TRBV6-5 and TRBJ1-3; D is unclear. The germline V and J ends were trimmed by 7 bases and 2 bases, with 15 bases remaining between them. Germline assignment: CDR1 MNHEY and CDR2 SVGAGI. CDR3 length: 15 residues. CDR3 coding DNA: TGTGCCAGCAATTCTCGGGAGAGGACTGGAAACACCATATATTTT. Translated, it gives CASNSRERTGNTIYF.

V and J are TRBV7-2 and TRBJ1-2; D is unclear. The length of the CDR3 is 12 residues. The ends were cut back, 4 bases at V and 13 bases at J, with 16 bases in the middle. Germline-derived CDR1 and CDR2 are SGHTA and FQGNSA. The CDR3 DNA sequence: TGTGCCAGCAGCTCGGACTGGGAGGTGGGCACCTTC. This translates into CASSSDWEVGTF.

The chain joins TRBV7-9 to TRBJ1-5, with D perhaps TRBD1 (6 bases). V lost 4 bases, J lost 5 bases, and 9 bases lay in between. Germline V CDR1 and CDR2: SEHNR, FQNEAQ (reference sequence). The CDR3 runs 13 residues. Here the CDR3 reads CASSYEGDQPQHF. CDR3 in DNA: TGTGCCAGCAGCTATGAGGGGGATCAGCCCCAGCATTTT.

The chain joins TRBV19 to TRBJ2-5; D unclear. V was cut by 1 base and J by 4 bases, with 13 bases left in between. This CDR3 is 15 amino acids long. Per germline, CDR1 LNHDA and CDR2 SQIVND (reference sequence). CDR3 in amino acids: CASSIVGQNLETQYF. CDR3 bases: TGTGCCAGTAGTATAGTTGGCCAGAACCTAGAGACCCAGTACTTC.

This chain uses TRBV2 with TRBJ2-7; 7 bases are a match to TRBD1. This CDR3 contains 13 residues. Losses at the gene ends were 4 bases for V and 7 bases for J; bases not matched to a gene: 7. Germline loops: CDR1 SNHLY, CDR2 FYNNEI. The CDR3 DNA follows: TGTGCCAGCAGTGTGAGGACAGGAGGAGAGCAGTACTTC. Its translation is CASSVRTGGEQYF.

This clone was observed once. The genes are TRBV11-2 and TRBJ1-2; 9 bases match TRBD1. J gave up 4 bases and V 5 bases, and 8 bases lay outside the gene matches. This CDR3 spans 15 amino acids. CDR1 is SGHAT, CDR2 FQNNGV, per germline. The DNA for the CDR3 is TGTGCCAGCAGCCCACAACCGGGACAGGGCTATGGCTACACCTTC. Residues: CASSPQPGQGYGYTF.

The CDR3 region is CASSLGGTQYF. CDR3 DNA sequence: TGTGCCAGCAGCTTGGGGGGGACCCAGTACTTC. This chain links TRBV11-2 with TRBJ2-5; D possibly corresponds to TRBD2 (6 bases). Trimming took off 3 bases at V and 7 bases at J, with 6 bases between the two ends. This CDR3 is built from 11 residues. Germline-derived CDR1 and CDR2 are SGHAT and FQNNGV.

The gene calls are TRBV4-3 and TRBJ1-1; D remains ambiguous. CDR1 is LGHNA, CDR2 YSLEER, per germline. The CDR3 length is 14 residues. Deletions cut 3 bases from V and 0 bases from J, with 8 bases between. This CDR3 reads CASSHNSLNTEAFF. CDR3 DNA sequence: TGCGCCAGCAGCCATAACAGCCTGAACACTGAAGCTTTCTTT.

V gene TRBV3-1 (or the pseudogene TRBV3-2) combines with J gene TRBJ2-3, with 7 positions matching TRBD2. The CDR3 totals 16 residues. V shed 1 base and J 1 base; nucleotides not matched to a gene: 5. Germline V gives CDR1 LGHDT, CDR2 YNNKEL (reference sequence). The CDR3 DNA reads TGTGCCAGCAGCCAAGGTTGGGGGGGTGGCACAGATACGCAGTATTTT. Translating it yields CASSQGWGGGTDTQYF.

The chain links TRBV6-5 to TRBJ1-5; 8 positions match TRBD1. The CDR3 covers 14 residues. The J segment lost 8 bases and the V segment lost 2 bases, leaving 5 bases of the junction unmatched. Germline V gene data show CDR1 as MNHEY and CDR2 as SVGAGI. Here the CDR3 DNA reads TGTGCCAGCAGTTACCTACAGGGGGGGGAGCCCCAGCATTTT. It specifies CASSYLQGGEPQHF.

The J gene is TRBJ2-7, the V gene TRBV27; D call uncertain. Trimming stripped 4 bases from V and 0 bases from J, with 7 bases between. CDR3 length: 13 amino acids. Germline CDR1 and CDR2: MNHEY and SMNVEV (reference sequence). The CDR3 here is CASSSAGSYEQYF. As DNA, the CDR3 is TGTGCCAGCAGTTCCGCCGGCTCCTACGAGCAGTACTTC.

The rearrangement links TRBV19 to TRBJ1-3, with 7 positions matching TRBD1. Germline assignment: CDR1 LNHDA and CDR2 SQIVND (reference sequence). This CDR3 has 15 residues. The junction had 9 bases not matched to a gene; V was cut back by 6 bases and J by 4 bases. The CDR3 loop is CASRHDRVQGNTIYF. The CDR3, as DNA: TGTGCCAGTAGACACGACAGGGTGCAAGGAAACACCATATATTTT.

The rearrangement links TRBV2 to TRBJ1-3, with D hard to call. From germline, CDR1 is SNHLY and CDR2 FYNNEI. The CDR3 is 14 amino acids. V was pared by 9 bases and J by 0 bases, with 12 bases between. The CDR3 DNA reads TGTGCCAGTGCGGTAACCAGCTCTGGAAACACCATATATTTT. It codes for CASAVTSSGNTIYF.

This chain links TRBV7-8 with TRBJ2-3; D gene uncertain. This CDR3 is 13 amino acids long. V was cut by 5 bases and J by 6 bases, with 12 bases left in between. Germline assignment: CDR1 SGHVS and CDR2 FQNEAQ. The CDR3 loop is CASSPQQADTQYF. CDR3 coding DNA: TGTGCCAGCAGCCCACAGCAGGCGGATACGCAGTATTTT.

V is TRBV6-1 and J is TRBJ1-1; TRBD1 might be the D (5 bases). V was clipped by 3 bases and J by 5 bases, with 13 bases between them. There are 14 residues in the CDR3. Looked up from germline, CDR1 is MNHNS and CDR2 is SASEGT. The CDR3, as DNA: TGTGCCAGCAGTGATCTGGCAGGGAAGACTGAAGCTTTCTTT. Translation gives CASSDLAGKTEAFF.

The table lists this clone with a count of one. This chain uses TRBV7-3 with TRBJ1-1, with 9 bases identical to TRBD1. There are 13 residues in the CDR3. J gave up 9 bases and V 5 bases, and 7 bases lay outside the gene matches. Germline CDR1 SGHTA, CDR2 FQGTGA. CDR3 DNA sequence: TGTGCCAGCAGCGCCCGACAGGGGGGGAAAGCTTTCTTT. Its translation is CASSARQGGKAFF.